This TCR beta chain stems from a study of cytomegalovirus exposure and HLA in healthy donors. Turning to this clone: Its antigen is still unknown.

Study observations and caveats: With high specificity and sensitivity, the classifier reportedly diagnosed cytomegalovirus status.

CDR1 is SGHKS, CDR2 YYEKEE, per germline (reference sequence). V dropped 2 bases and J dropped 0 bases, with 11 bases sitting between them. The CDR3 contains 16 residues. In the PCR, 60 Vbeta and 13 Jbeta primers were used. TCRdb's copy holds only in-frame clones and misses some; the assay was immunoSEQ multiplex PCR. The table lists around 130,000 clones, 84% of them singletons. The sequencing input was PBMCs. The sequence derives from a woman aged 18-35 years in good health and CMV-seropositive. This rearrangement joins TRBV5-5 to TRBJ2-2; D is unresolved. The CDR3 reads CASSLVTASNTGELFF. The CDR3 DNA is TGTGCCAGCAGCTTAGTCACAGCTTCGAACACCGGGGAGCTGTTTTTT.